Listed below are T cell receptor beta chains from one sample, sequenced in a study of Ad26.COV2.S vaccination and SARS-CoV-2 variants. The method was immunoSEQ multiplex PCR; TCRdb's version includes in-frame clones alone and lacks a portion of them. The sample has about 140,000 clones, about nine tenths seen once. Sample: peripheral blood, taken after recovery from COVID-19. The source is a human donor who had recovered from COVID-19. Each CDR3 is given with its conserved first and last residue. D genes are given only for firm matches. Some rows have no size entry. The others give once, few or many, or a class for an expanded clone.

DNA: TGTGCCAGCAGTCCCGGGGAGGGTCATGGCTACACCTTC; CDR3: CASSPGEGHGYTF; V: TRBV6-5; size: -; J: TRBJ1-2; D: -
DNA: TGTGCCAGCAGTTTTACAGTTCTTGGGGCCAACGTCCTGACTTTC; CDR3: CASSFTVLGANVLTF; V: TRBV6-5; size: -; J: TRBJ2-6; D: -
DNA: TGCGCCAGCAGCTCCGGGACAGGGGGCTCTGGGGCCAACGTCCTGACTTTC; CDR3: CASSSGTGGSGANVLTF; V: TRBV5-1; size: once; J: TRBJ2-6; D: TRBD1
DNA: TGTGCCAGCAGCTTATCAAATCAGCCCCAGCATTTT; CDR3: CASSLSNQPQHF; V: TRBV7-9; size: -; J: TRBJ1-5; D: -
DNA: TGTGCCAGCAGACGGAGGGAGCGGACAGCCCACACTACTAACTATGGCTACACCTTC; CDR3: CASRRRERTAHTTNYGYTF; V: TRBV5-4; size: -; J: TRBJ1-2; D: -
DNA: TGTGCCAGCAGCAGCACAGATACGCAGTATTTT; CDR3: CASSSTDTQYF; V: TRBV5-6; size: -; J: TRBJ2-3; D: -
DNA: TGTGCCAGCAATTCCCTGGGGGGGACGGGAGCTTTCTTT; CDR3: CASNSLGGTGAFF; V: TRBV2; size: -; J: TRBJ1-1; D: -
DNA: TGTGCCACCAGTGAGGAGGGGTTCCGCCTTAATTTT; CDR3: CATSEEGFRLNF; V: TRBV24-1; size: -; J: TRBJ1-3; D: -
DNA: TGCGCCAGCAGTGAGTACGGCAGGGCTTCAGATACGCAGTATTTT; CDR3: CASSEYGRASDTQYF; V: TRBV10-2; size: -; J: TRBJ2-3; D: -
DNA: TGTGCCAGCAGCCAATACAGGCAATCAAATCAGCCCCAGCATTTT; CDR3: CASSQYRQSNQPQHF; V: TRBV16; size: -; J: TRBJ1-5; D: -
DNA: TGTGCCTGGAGTACCGGGACAGGGACCCCAAGCACCTTC; CDR3: CAWSTGTGTPSTF; V: TRBV30; size: -; J: TRBJ1-2; D: TRBD1